Listed below are T cell receptor beta chains from one sample, sequenced in a study of cytomegalovirus exposure and HLA in healthy donors. TCRdb's copy holds only in-frame clones and misses some; the assay was immunoSEQ multiplex PCR. There are about 160,000 clones in the sample; about 80% occur only once, and approximately 1.4% lies in the top ten. Source material: PBMCs. The receptors shown here come from a young man in good health and CMV-seronegative. CDR3s include the opening cysteine and the closing phenylalanine or tryptophan. A D gene is named only where the DNA matches it firmly. Not every row has a clone size; where given, it reads once, few, many or a size class.

abundance: -; j_gene: TRBJ2-1; v_gene: TRBV5-1; d_gene: TRBD2; CDR3nt: TGCGCCAGCAGCTCGAGACTAGCGACACAACTTAATAAGTTCTTC; CDR3aa: CASSSRLATQLNKFF
abundance: -; j_gene: TRBJ2-1; v_gene: TRBV28; d_gene: -; CDR3nt: TGTGCCAGCAGTCGGGGGGACACAAGACTTAACAATGAGCAGTTCTTC; CDR3aa: CASSRGDTRLNNEQFF
abundance: -; j_gene: TRBJ2-7; v_gene: TRBV9; d_gene: TRBD1; CDR3nt: TGTGCCAGCAGCGTCGGGGCGACAGGGGCCCTCCGCGAGCAGTACTTC; CDR3aa: CASSVGATGALREQYF
abundance: -; j_gene: TRBJ2-1; v_gene: TRBV7-8; d_gene: TRBD2; CDR3nt: TGTGCCAGCAGCTCCCTTTCGGCGGGAGTGGGGAATGAGCAGTTCTTC; CDR3aa: CASSSLSAGVGNEQFF
abundance: few; j_gene: TRBJ1-5; v_gene: TRBV13; d_gene: -; CDR3nt: TGTGCCAGCAGCTTATACGGGAATCAGCCCCAGCATTTT; CDR3aa: CASSLYGNQPQHF
abundance: -; j_gene: TRBJ2-5; v_gene: TRBV2; d_gene: TRBD2; CDR3nt: TGTGCCAGCAGTGACCTACCAGGACTAGATAACGAGACCCAGTACTTC; CDR3aa: CASSDLPGLDNETQYF
abundance: -; j_gene: TRBJ1-6; v_gene: TRBV19; d_gene: -; CDR3nt: TGTGCCAGTAGTGTCGGGACTCGGAGCTCCTATAATTCACCCCTCCACTTT; CDR3aa: CASSVGTRSSYNSPLHF
abundance: -; j_gene: TRBJ1-2; v_gene: TRBV6-5; d_gene: TRBD1; CDR3nt: TGTGCCAGCAGTTCCCACCTGGGGACAGGGAATGGCTACACCTTC; CDR3aa: CASSSHLGTGNGYTF
abundance: -; j_gene: TRBJ1-5; v_gene: TRBV19; d_gene: -; CDR3nt: TGTGCCACCGTCAAAAACGGGGGCAATCAGCCCCAGCATTTT; CDR3aa: CATVKNGGNQPQHF
abundance: -; j_gene: TRBJ2-4; v_gene: TRBV4-1; d_gene: TRBD1; CDR3nt: TGCGCCAGCAGCCAAGTTCCCGGGACAGGGAATGGGGACATTCAGTACTTC; CDR3aa: CASSQVPGTGNGDIQYF
abundance: -; j_gene: TRBJ1-5; v_gene: TRBV30; d_gene: TRBD1; CDR3nt: TGTGCCTGGGCCCGGGACAGGGGGCAGCCCCAGCATTTT; CDR3aa: CAWARDRGQPQHF
abundance: once; j_gene: TRBJ2-5; v_gene: TRBV9; d_gene: TRBD2; CDR3nt: TGTGCCAGCAGCGTAGTGGGGGGGAGCCAAGAGACCCAGTACTTC; CDR3aa: CASSVVGGSQETQYF
abundance: -; j_gene: TRBJ2-1; v_gene: TRBV6-1; d_gene: TRBD2; CDR3nt: TGTGCCAGCTTTACCACTAGCGGGGGGGACAATGAGCAGTTCTTC; CDR3aa: CASFTTSGGDNEQFF
abundance: -; j_gene: TRBJ2-3; v_gene: TRBV4-3; d_gene: -; CDR3nt: TGCGCCAGCAGCCAAGAGCAGATTCATACGCAGTATTTT; CDR3aa: CASSQEQIHTQYF
abundance: -; j_gene: TRBJ2-3; v_gene: TRBV7-2; d_gene: -; CDR3nt: TGTGCCAGCAGCTTAAGTAGTGGAGTCACAGATACGCAGTATTTT; CDR3aa: CASSLSSGVTDTQYF
abundance: -; j_gene: TRBJ2-7; v_gene: TRBV9; d_gene: TRBD2; CDR3nt: TGTGCCAGCAGCGTAGAGGTAGCGGGGGGTGCGGTGCAGTACTTC; CDR3aa: CASSVEVAGGAVQYF
abundance: -; j_gene: TRBJ1-5; v_gene: TRBV28; d_gene: -; CDR3nt: TGTGCCAGCAGTTCGGGGGGCGCGGAAAACAATCAGCCCCAGCATTTT; CDR3aa: CASSSGGAENNQPQHF
abundance: few; j_gene: TRBJ1-4; v_gene: TRBV18; d_gene: TRBD1; CDR3nt: TGTGCCAGCTCGCTAGACAGGGGGCCTCACCCTTCTGAAAAACTGTTTTTT; CDR3aa: CASSLDRGPHPSEKLFF
abundance: -; j_gene: TRBJ2-7; v_gene: TRBV11-3; d_gene: -; CDR3nt: TGTGCCAGCAGCCGTAGACAAGGGGCCGGCGAGCAGTACTTC; CDR3aa: CASSRRQGAGEQYF
abundance: -; j_gene: TRBJ2-4; v_gene: TRBV5-5; d_gene: -; CDR3nt: TGTGCCAGCAGCACCCGGGACACACTTCAGTACTTC; CDR3aa: CASSTRDTLQYF
abundance: -; j_gene: TRBJ1-1; v_gene: TRBV28; d_gene: -; CDR3nt: TGTGCCAGCAGTCCCCGGGAGCTGTTTGAAGCTTTCTTT; CDR3aa: CASSPRELFEAFF
abundance: -; j_gene: TRBJ2-3; v_gene: TRBV4-3; d_gene: TRBD2; CDR3nt: TGCGCCAGCAGCCAAGAACTGTCCAGCGGGGGCTCAGATACGCAGTATTTT; CDR3aa: CASSQELSSGGSDTQYF
abundance: -; j_gene: TRBJ2-5; v_gene: TRBV28; d_gene: TRBD1; CDR3nt: TGTGCCAGCAGTTTTAAGACAGGGACCGAGACCCAGTACTTC; CDR3aa: CASSFKTGTETQYF
abundance: -; j_gene: TRBJ2-7; v_gene: TRBV30; d_gene: -; CDR3nt: TGTGCCTGGAGTGTACTTAACGAGCAGTACTTC; CDR3aa: CAWSVLNEQYF
abundance: -; j_gene: TRBJ2-7; v_gene: TRBV7-9; d_gene: -; CDR3nt: TGTGCCAGCAGCTTAGGTTACAGGGAAACGGTAAACGAGCAGTACTTC; CDR3aa: CASSLGYRETVNEQYF
abundance: once; j_gene: TRBJ2-6; v_gene: TRBV2; d_gene: TRBD1; CDR3nt: TGTGCCAGCAGAAGGACAGGAGAGACGTCTGGGGCCAACGTCCTGACTTTC; CDR3aa: CASRRTGETSGANVLTF
abundance: -; j_gene: TRBJ2-1; v_gene: TRBV27; d_gene: -; CDR3nt: TGTGCCAGCAGCTGGTCGGGACACAACTACAATGAGCAGTTCTTC; CDR3aa: CASSWSGHNYNEQFF
abundance: -; j_gene: TRBJ2-2; v_gene: TRBV7-3; d_gene: -; CDR3nt: TGTGCCAGCAGCTTGGGGCTGGGAGGCACCGGGGAGCTGTTTTTT; CDR3aa: CASSLGLGGTGELFF
abundance: once; j_gene: TRBJ2-3; v_gene: TRBV5-1; d_gene: -; CDR3nt: TGCGCCAGCAGCGGCGGGACGACGCCTCCTAGCACAGATACGCAGTATTTT; CDR3aa: CASSGGTTPPSTDTQYF
abundance: -; j_gene: TRBJ2-2; v_gene: TRBV2; d_gene: -; CDR3nt: TGTGCCAGCAGGAGGGACATACCGAACACCGGGGAGCTGTTTTTT; CDR3aa: CASRRDIPNTGELFF
abundance: -; j_gene: TRBJ1-2; v_gene: TRBV15; d_gene: TRBD1; CDR3nt: TGTGCCACCAGCAAAGGGACAGACAACTATGGCTACACCTTC; CDR3aa: CATSKGTDNYGYTF
abundance: -; j_gene: TRBJ1-2; v_gene: TRBV18; d_gene: -; CDR3nt: TGTGCCAGCTCACCATCGGCAGGATCCTATGGCTACACCTTC; CDR3aa: CASSPSAGSYGYTF
abundance: -; j_gene: TRBJ2-6; v_gene: TRBV29-1; d_gene: -; CDR3nt: TGCAGCGTTGGGGGGCCCTCTGGGGCCAACGTCCTGACTTTC; CDR3aa: CSVGGPSGANVLTF
abundance: -; j_gene: TRBJ2-7; v_gene: TRBV29-1; d_gene: TRBD2; CDR3nt: TGCAGCGTAATGGGACTAGCGCTAAACTCCTACGAGCAGTACTTC; CDR3aa: CSVMGLALNSYEQYF
abundance: -; j_gene: TRBJ2-1; v_gene: TRBV25-1; d_gene: TRBD2; CDR3nt: TGTGCCAGCAGTGCCCGACTAGCGGGAGCGGGTGAGCAGTTCTTC; CDR3aa: CASSARLAGAGEQFF
abundance: -; j_gene: TRBJ2-3; v_gene: TRBV12-5; d_gene: TRBD2; CDR3nt: TGTGCTAGTGGTTTTGCGGGGGGTTCCACAGATACGCAGTATTTT; CDR3aa: CASGFAGGSTDTQYF
abundance: once; j_gene: TRBJ2-3; v_gene: TRBV27; d_gene: TRBD1; CDR3nt: TGTGCCAGCAGTTGGACAGGGGCCGAGGGCACAGATACGCAGTATTTT; CDR3aa: CASSWTGAEGTDTQYF
abundance: -; j_gene: TRBJ2-7; v_gene: TRBV6-5; d_gene: -; CDR3nt: TGTGCCAGTAGTTACGAGAGGGAGTTCTACGAGCAGTACTTC; CDR3aa: CASSYEREFYEQYF
abundance: few; j_gene: TRBJ2-2; v_gene: TRBV7-9; d_gene: -; CDR3nt: TGTGCCAGCAGCCTTAACACCGGGGAGCTGTTTTTT; CDR3aa: CASSLNTGELFF
abundance: once; j_gene: TRBJ2-2; v_gene: TRBV10-2; d_gene: -; CDR3nt: TGCGCCAGCACCTTGAACACCGGGGAGCTGTTTTTT; CDR3aa: CASTLNTGELFF
abundance: few; j_gene: TRBJ2-7; v_gene: TRBV4-1; d_gene: -; CDR3nt: TGCGCCAGCAGCCATACGGGGGACAGTCCTTACGAGCAGTACTTC; CDR3aa: CASSHTGDSPYEQYF
abundance: -; j_gene: TRBJ1-2; v_gene: TRBV7-2; d_gene: -; CDR3nt: TGTGCCAGCAGCTTGGCCGGGACAATAAGCGGTGGCTACACCTTC; CDR3aa: CASSLAGTISGGYTF
abundance: -; j_gene: TRBJ1-2; v_gene: TRBV5-4; d_gene: -; CDR3nt: TGTGCCAGCAGCTTGAGAACAGTCAACTATGGCTACACCTTC; CDR3aa: CASSLRTVNYGYTF
abundance: -; j_gene: TRBJ2-6; v_gene: TRBV11-2; d_gene: -; CDR3nt: TGTGCCAGCAGCCCGACCATACAGGGCTCTGGGGCCAACGTCTTGACTTTC; CDR3aa: CASSPTIQGSGANVLTF
abundance: -; j_gene: TRBJ1-1; v_gene: TRBV7-8; d_gene: TRBD1; CDR3nt: TGTGCCAGCAGCTTAGCGCGGTTAATTACAGGGGAAAACACTGAAGCTTTCTTT; CDR3aa: CASSLARLITGENTEAFF
abundance: -; j_gene: TRBJ1-1; v_gene: TRBV7-2; d_gene: -; CDR3nt: TGTGCCAGCAGCTTAGGGGCGGGAACTGAAGCTTTCTTT; CDR3aa: CASSLGAGTEAFF
abundance: -; j_gene: TRBJ1-1; v_gene: TRBV6-1; d_gene: TRBD1; CDR3nt: TGTGCCAGCAGACAGAGACAGGGGACGAACACTGAAGCTTTCTTT; CDR3aa: CASRQRQGTNTEAFF
abundance: -; j_gene: TRBJ2-1; v_gene: TRBV11-2; d_gene: -; CDR3nt: TGTGCCAGCAGCTTAGACCCCTTAGACTCCTACAATGAGCAGTTCTTC; CDR3aa: CASSLDPLDSYNEQFF
abundance: -; j_gene: TRBJ2-3; v_gene: TRBV9; d_gene: TRBD2; CDR3nt: TGTGCCAGCAGCACCCGACTAGCGGGGAGCACAGATACGCAGTATTTT; CDR3aa: CASSTRLAGSTDTQYF
abundance: -; j_gene: TRBJ1-2; v_gene: TRBV5-6; d_gene: TRBD1; CDR3nt: TGTGCCAGCAGCTCGGGGGACAGGGTATATGGCTACACCTTC; CDR3aa: CASSSGDRVYGYTF
abundance: -; j_gene: TRBJ2-5; v_gene: TRBV7-2; d_gene: -; CDR3nt: TGTGCCAGCAGCTTAGGGGCTGAGACCCAGTACTTC; CDR3aa: CASSLGAETQYF
abundance: -; j_gene: TRBJ2-2; v_gene: TRBV4-1; d_gene: TRBD2; CDR3nt: TGCGCCAGCAGCCAAACCATCATAGCGGGGGGGAACACCGGGGAGCTGTTTTTT; CDR3aa: CASSQTIIAGGNTGELFF
abundance: -; j_gene: TRBJ2-7; v_gene: TRBV7-3; d_gene: TRBD1; CDR3nt: TGTGCCAGCAGCCCCGATCCGGGACAGTCTTACGAGCAGTACTTC; CDR3aa: CASSPDPGQSYEQYF
abundance: once; j_gene: TRBJ2-1; v_gene: TRBV7-2; d_gene: TRBD2; CDR3nt: TGTGCCAGCAGCGTTAGCGGGAGAACCTACAATGAGCAGTTCTTC; CDR3aa: CASSVSGRTYNEQFF
abundance: once; j_gene: TRBJ2-3; v_gene: TRBV19; d_gene: -; CDR3nt: TGTGCCAGTAGACCGACTAGCACAGATACGCAGTATTTT; CDR3aa: CASRPTSTDTQYF